This entry describes one T cell receptor (beta chain). The antigen it binds to is not known. Base qualities were left out, and no much larger clone turns up one base away. For around 6 days, cells in the mixed lymphocyte reaction were kept in coculture at 37 degrees C. Responder PBMCs were labelled with CFSE and stimulator PBMCs were labelled with Violet Dye, after which the responder and stimulator PBMCs were mixed at a 1:1 ratio. Sorted unstimulated T cells and proliferating T cells recovered from mixed lymphocyte reactions underwent TCRbeta CDR3 sequencing. Fresh whole blood from fewer than 11 HLA-typed healthy donors was used as the source from which PBMCs were isolated. After the mixed lymphocyte reaction, proliferating CFSE-low responder T cells were FACS-sorted for TCR sequencing. This sample was taken from a study of siplizumab effects on memory and regulatory T cells (dated by TCRdb to about 2019). Describing the broader study: Across 7 to 9 responder-stimulator pairs, mixed lymphocyte reactions were run as pairs, about 1 with siplizumab at around 1 ug/mL and about 1 without drug. The study examined how the anti-CD2 antibody siplizumab affects alloreactive T-cell subsets in allogeneic mixed lymphocyte reactions built from human PBMCs. The full study reports these points: Among mappable alloreactive CD4+ clones, an average Treg-derived fraction of around 71% was observed with siplizumab, compared with 25% to 30% in control reactions. Because sequences below about 10^-5 frequency were poorly captured, only a minor fraction of alloreactive clones could be mapped to unstimulated subsets. Greater diversity appeared to be present in unstimulated naive T cells than in memory T cells, and a substantial contribution to the alloresponse seemed to be made by naive cells. Roughly 80-97% of proliferating CD4+ or CD8+ clones could not be assigned a naive or memory phenotype. The suppressive function of proliferating Tregs from siplizumab cultures was not functionally confirmed. The cumulative frequency of alloreactive sequences that could be traced back to unstimulated CD4+ memory T cells was significantly reduced by siplizumab.

V is reduced by 9 bases and J by 2 bases, leaving a spacing of 14 bases between them. Taken from the germline V gene, the CDR1 and CDR2 loops are MGHDK and SYGVNS. Counted from cysteine to phenylalanine, this CDR3 has 15 amino acids. Kept here is only the CDR3 DNA, which spans 45 bases and is read in frame from base 1. The library relied on the immunoSEQ multiplex PCR assay. Approximately 10^5 TCR templates per sample were assayed on the deep sequencing platform. Genomic DNA extracted from sorted T cells was the material used for TCRbeta CDR3 sequencing. The study's own analysis went as follows. Clonal analysis of TCRbeta CDR3 data was done in the R programming language. Unstimulated samples were compared with post-reaction CFSE-low samples to define alloreactive CD4+ and CD8+ clones. Alloreactive CD4+ clones were assigned to regulatory or non-regulatory origin by matching sequences to sorted unstimulated Treg and non-Treg repertoires. As stored in TCRdb, this immuneACCESS dataset retains in-frame rearrangements with V and J assigned. A fraction of the clones does not appear; measured against another copy, unresolved V genes explain less than half of the discrepancy, and the remainder lacks a known reason. V, J and clone size reflect that table, while D and trimming were determined from the DNA. The sample profile shows around 18,000 clones; approximately 46% of them were found once. Nearly 5% of the sample lies in the top ten.

Source material: CFSE-low (dividing) CD4+ T cells sorted from an allogeneic mixed lymphocyte reaction. This receptor was taken from a human donor in good health; the cells came from an allogeneic mixed lymphocyte reaction. The receptor chain draws on TRBV25-1 and TRBJ2-6; a confident D gene designation cannot be given. The CDR3 here reads CASVSGSAGANVLTF. In nucleotide form, the sequence is TGTGCCAGTGTCTCAGGAAGTGCTGGGGCCAACGTCCTGACTTTC.